The 14 T cell receptor beta chains presented below share a single source sample, sequenced in a study of a mutant IDH1 vaccine in newly diagnosed glioma. Their antigens are not known. Time point: week 5, during vaccination. It was 300 ug of mutant IDH1 20-mer peptide that made up each vaccine dose, given with topical imiquimod. Produced via immunoSEQ multiplex PCR; TCRdb's table is partial and in-frame only. The sample yields tens of thousands of clones, over 75% seen once. Source: PBMCs, taken from a glioma patient whose treatment included an IDH1 peptide vaccine. These receptors originate from a woman between 50 and 59 years old with glioma.

The chain joins TRBV27 to TRBJ2-7; maybe TRBD1 (6 bases). V was clipped by 7 bases and J by 5 bases, with 15 bases between them. Germline V CDR1 and CDR2: MNHEY, SMNVEV (reference sequence). This CDR3 has 13 amino acids. CDR3 in amino acids: CASMGYRVDEQYF. The CDR3 DNA follows: TGTGCCAGCATGGGATACAGGGTAGACGAGCAGTACTTC.

The chain uses TRBV4-1 and TRBJ2-7; tentative D call: TRBD1 (6 bases). The CDR3 is 15 amino acids. The V end was cut by 3 bases, the J end by 0 bases, with 12 bases between. Germline assignment: CDR1 MGHRA and CDR2 YSYEKL. CDR3 amino acids: CASSHRGIGSYEQYF. The CDR3 DNA is TGCGCCAGCAGCCACAGGGGCATAGGCTCCTACGAGCAGTACTTC.

This clone was counted a single time. The CDR3 region is CASSLDSTDTQYF. Here the CDR3 DNA reads TGTGCCAGCAGTTTAGACAGCACAGATACGCAGTATTTT. The genes are TRBV5-5 and TRBJ2-3; unclear D gene. V was clipped by 5 bases and J by 0 bases, with 7 bases between them. Germline CDR1 is SGHKS and CDR2 is YYEKEE (reference sequence). The CDR3 sequence is 13 residues long.

The chain joins TRBV28 to TRBJ2-7; TRBD2 matches 13 bases. CDR1 and CDR2 (germline): MDHEN, SYDVKM. Trimming took 8 bases from V and 5 from J; bases not matched to a gene: 3. CDR3 length: 13 amino acids. The CDR3 region has the DNA TGTGCCAGCGGGGGGACTAGCGGGGACGAGCAGTACTTC. Its translation is CASGGTSGDEQYF.

This rearrangement joins TRBV27 to TRBJ2-5; 14 bases match TRBD2. The J call may be mistaken, given a closer DNA end match to TRBJ2-7. The CDR3 contains 16 residues. Germline V gives CDR1 MNHEY, CDR2 SMNVEV (reference sequence). The CDR3 spells CASSLGLAGAGYEQYF. CDR3 bases: TGTGCCAGCAGTTTGGGACTAGCGGGAGCGGGATACGAGCAGTACTTC.

The CDR3 sequence: CAISGTVDQPQHF. As DNA, the CDR3 is TGTGCCATCAGCGGGACAGTGGATCAGCCCCAGCATTTT. The chain carries TRBV10-3 and TRBJ1-5; 7 bases fit TRBD1. CDR1 and CDR2 from the germline V gene are ENHRY and SYGVKD. The J segment lost 5 bases and the V segment lost 6 bases, leaving 4 bases of the junction unmatched. The CDR3 totals 13 residues.

V is TRBV6-6 and J is TRBJ2-3, with TRBD1 matching 7 bases. Germline CDR1 MNHNY, CDR2 SVGAGI (reference sequence). V dropped 6 bases and J dropped 6; count of bases not matched to a gene: 3. The CDR3 runs to 12 residues. DNA of the CDR3: TGTGCCAGCAGAGACAGGGTCGATACGCAGTATTTT. The encoded protein is CASRDRVDTQYF.

V is TRBV13 and J is TRBJ1-5; D unresolved. The germline gives CDR1 PRHDT, CDR2 FYEKMQ (reference sequence). The CDR3 consists of 16 residues. V shed 0 bases and J shed 3 bases, with 12 bases lying between them. The CDR3 nucleotides read TGTGCCAGCAGCTTAGGTTTCGGGGAGACCAATCAGCCCCAGCATTTT. It yields the protein CASSLGFGETNQPQHF.

A few counts support this clone. This rearrangement joins TRBV6-1 to TRBJ1-2, with a tentative D call TRBD1 (5 bases). The CDR3 is 15 residues long. With 2 bases removed from V and 4 bases from J, the gap between germline ends came to 14 bases. Germline V gene lookup returns CDR1 MNHNS and CDR2 SASEGT. The CDR3 sequence is CASSELRAGFYGYTF. DNA of the CDR3: TGTGCCAGCAGTGAATTGAGGGCAGGGTTCTATGGCTACACCTTC.

This clone was observed a handful of times. The chain is built from TRBV25-1 and TRBJ2-3, with 14 bases matching TRBD2. Germline V gene data show CDR1 as MGHDK and CDR2 as SYGVNS. The trim removed 4 bases at V and 8 bases at J, leaving 8 bases unmatched. The CDR3 is 16 residues long. DNA of the CDR3: TGTGCCAGCAGTGCGCCCGGGACTAGCGGGAGCGGTACGCAGTATTTT. It translates to CASSAPGTSGSGTQYF. Variable domain in full (rest from reference TRBV25-1 and TRBJ2-3): EADIYQTPRYLVIGTGKKITLECSQTMGHDKMYWYQQDPGMELHLIHYSYGVNSTEKGDLSSESTVSRIRTEHFPLTLESARPSHTSQYLCASSAPGTSGSGTQYFGPGTRLTVL.

This chain uses TRBV7-2 with TRBJ2-5; 10 positions match TRBD2. CDR1 is SGHTA, CDR2 FQGNSA, per germline. With V trimmed by 8 bases and J by 2 bases, 8 bases remained unmatched. This CDR3 is built from 15 residues. CDR3: CASSGLADQQETQYF. In DNA, the CDR3 is TGTGCCAGCTCCGGACTAGCGGACCAGCAAGAGACCCAGTACTTC.

The CDR3 region has the DNA TGTGCCAGCAGCAGGGACTATGGCTACACCTTC. Translated, it gives CASSRDYGYTF. The chain has TRBV2 and TRBJ1-2; D is perhaps TRBD1 (5 bases). CDR3 length: 11 residues. Trimming cost V 6 bases and J 3 bases, with 5 bases left between them. The germline V gene has CDR1 SNHLY and CDR2 FYNNEI.

The rearrangement joins TRBV7-2 to TRBJ2-7; D is perhaps TRBD1 (6 bases). The CDR3 spans 13 residues. Trimming pared 4 bases from V and 5 bases from J, leaving 12 bases between. Looked up from germline, CDR1 is SGHTA and CDR2 is FQGNSA. CDR3 sequence reads: CASSSNQGNEQYF. CDR3 sequence (DNA): TGTGCCAGCAGCTCCAACCAGGGGAACGAGCAGTACTTC.

The V gene is TRBV21-1, the J gene TRBJ2-7; the D call TRBD1 from the table was never checked on the DNA. TRBV21-1 is tagged as a pseudogene. The CDR3 is 16 residues long. CDR3 sequence reads: CASSKAVRGNSYEQYF. The CDR3 coding sequence is TGTGCCAGCAGCAAAGCTGTAAGGGGCAATTCCTACGAGCAGTACTTC.